The following is a T cell receptor (beta chain) sequence with its context. V lost 4 bases, J lost 4 bases, and 7 bases stayed unmatched. The length of the CDR3 is 15 residues. Germline V gene lookup returns CDR1 MNHEY and CDR2 SMNVEV (reference sequence). Produced via immunoSEQ multiplex PCR; TCRdb's table is partial and in-frame only. The table records hundreds of thousands of clones, around four fifths of them present only once. This entry is derived from a study of blood T cell repertoires in COVID-19. Background on the study: The samples span acute and convalescent COVID-19 from the United States, Italy and Spain.

The TCR was taken from a man younger than 40 with active or convalescent COVID-19. The sample comprised peripheral blood. The chain uses TRBV27 and TRBJ1-5; TRBD1 matches at 7 bases. The CDR3 spells CASSSATGLNQPQHF. The CDR3 DNA reads TGTGCCAGCAGTTCAGCGACAGGGCTTAATCAGCCCCAGCATTTT.